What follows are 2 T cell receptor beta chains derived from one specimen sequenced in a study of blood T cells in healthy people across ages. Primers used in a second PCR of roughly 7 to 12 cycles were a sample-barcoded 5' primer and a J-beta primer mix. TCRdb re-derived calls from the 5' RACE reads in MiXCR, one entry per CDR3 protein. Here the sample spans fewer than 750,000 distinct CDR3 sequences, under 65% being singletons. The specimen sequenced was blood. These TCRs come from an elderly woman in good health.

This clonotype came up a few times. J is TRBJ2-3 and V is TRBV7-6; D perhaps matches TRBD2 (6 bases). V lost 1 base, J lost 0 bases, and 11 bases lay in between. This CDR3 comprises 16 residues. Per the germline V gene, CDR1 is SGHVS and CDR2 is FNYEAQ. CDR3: CASSLVAGKSTDTQYF. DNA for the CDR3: TGTGCCAGCAGCTTAGTGGCGGGAAAAAGCACAGATACGCAGTATTTT. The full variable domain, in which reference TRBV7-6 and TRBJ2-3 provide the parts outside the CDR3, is GAGVSQSPRYKVTKRGQDVALRCDPISGHVSLYWYRQALGQGPEFLTYFNYEAQQDKSGLPNDRFSAERPEGSISTLTIQRTEQRDSAMYRCASSLVAGKSTDTQYFGPGTRLTVL.

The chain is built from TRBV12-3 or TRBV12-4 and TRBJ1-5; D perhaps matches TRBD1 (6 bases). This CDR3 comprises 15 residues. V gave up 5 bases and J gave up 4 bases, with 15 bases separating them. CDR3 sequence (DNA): TGTGCCAGCAGTCTACAGGGTGCACGGAATCAGCCCCAGCATTTT. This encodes CASSLQGARNQPQHF.